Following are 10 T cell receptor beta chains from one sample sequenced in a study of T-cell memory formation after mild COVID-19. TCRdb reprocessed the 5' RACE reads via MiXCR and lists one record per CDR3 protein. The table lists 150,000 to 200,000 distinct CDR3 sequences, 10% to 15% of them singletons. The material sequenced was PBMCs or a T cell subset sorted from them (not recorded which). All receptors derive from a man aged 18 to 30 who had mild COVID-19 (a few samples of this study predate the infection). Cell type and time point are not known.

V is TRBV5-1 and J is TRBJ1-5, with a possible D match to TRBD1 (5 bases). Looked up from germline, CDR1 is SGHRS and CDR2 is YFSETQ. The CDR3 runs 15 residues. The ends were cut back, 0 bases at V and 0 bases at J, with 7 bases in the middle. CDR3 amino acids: CASSLVGASNQPQHF. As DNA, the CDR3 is TGCGCCAGCAGCTTGGTAGGGGCTAGCAATCAGCCCCAGCATTTT.

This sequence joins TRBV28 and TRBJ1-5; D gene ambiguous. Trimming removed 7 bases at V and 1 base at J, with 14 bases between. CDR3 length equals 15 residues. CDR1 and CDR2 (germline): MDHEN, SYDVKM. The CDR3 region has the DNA TGTGCCAGCACCCCCCGGGTTTCGAGCAATCAGCCCCAGCATTTT. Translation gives CASTPRVSSNQPQHF. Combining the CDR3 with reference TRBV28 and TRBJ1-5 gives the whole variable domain DVKVTQSSRYLVKRTGEKVFLECVQDMDHENMFWYRQDPGLGLRLIYFSYDVKMKEKGDIPEGYSVSREKKERFSLILESASTNQTSMYLCASTPRVSSNQPQHFGDGTRLSIL.

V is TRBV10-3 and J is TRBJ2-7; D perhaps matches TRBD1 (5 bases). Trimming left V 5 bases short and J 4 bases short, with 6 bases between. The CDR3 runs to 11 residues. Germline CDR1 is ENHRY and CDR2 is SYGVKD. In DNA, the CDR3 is TGTGCCATCAGTTCAGGGTACGAGCAGTACTTC. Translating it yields CAISSGYEQYF.

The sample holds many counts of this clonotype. The CDR3, as DNA: TGTGCCAGCAGCGCATCAACTTTCGAGACCCAGTACTTC. It specifies CASSASTFETQYF. The chain combines TRBV7-2 with TRBJ2-5; D is unclear. V shed 5 bases and J shed 5 bases, with 12 bases lying between them. This CDR3 has 13 amino acids. Germline assignment: CDR1 SGHTA and CDR2 FQGNSA.

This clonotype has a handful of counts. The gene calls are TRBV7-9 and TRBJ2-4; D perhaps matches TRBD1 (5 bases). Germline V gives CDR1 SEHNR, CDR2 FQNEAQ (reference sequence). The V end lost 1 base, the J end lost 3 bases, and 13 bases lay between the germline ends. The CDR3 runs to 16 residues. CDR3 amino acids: CASSLGTGFDKNIQYF. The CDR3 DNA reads TGTGCCAGCAGCTTAGGCACAGGCTTTGACAAAAACATTCAGTACTTC.

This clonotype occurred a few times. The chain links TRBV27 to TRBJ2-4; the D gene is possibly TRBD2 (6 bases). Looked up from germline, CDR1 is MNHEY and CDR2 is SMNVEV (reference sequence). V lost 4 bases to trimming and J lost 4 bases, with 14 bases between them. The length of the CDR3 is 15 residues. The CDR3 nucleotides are TGTGCCAGCAGTTCGGGGGAACAGGCGAAAAACATTCAGTACTTC. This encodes CASSSGEQAKNIQYF.

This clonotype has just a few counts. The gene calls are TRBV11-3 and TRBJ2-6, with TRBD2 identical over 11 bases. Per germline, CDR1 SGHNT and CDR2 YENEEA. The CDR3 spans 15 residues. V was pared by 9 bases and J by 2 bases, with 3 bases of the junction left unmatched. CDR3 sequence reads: CASSGGATGANVLTF. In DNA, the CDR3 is TGTGCCAGTAGCGGGGGGGCTACTGGGGCCAACGTCCTGACTTTC.

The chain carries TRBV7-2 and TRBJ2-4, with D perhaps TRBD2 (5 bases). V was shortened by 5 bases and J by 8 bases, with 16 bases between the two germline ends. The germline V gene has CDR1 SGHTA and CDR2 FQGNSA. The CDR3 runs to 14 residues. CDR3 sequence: CASSPFSGSDIQYF. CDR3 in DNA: TGTGCCAGCAGCCCCTTTTCGGGGTCGGACATTCAGTACTTC.

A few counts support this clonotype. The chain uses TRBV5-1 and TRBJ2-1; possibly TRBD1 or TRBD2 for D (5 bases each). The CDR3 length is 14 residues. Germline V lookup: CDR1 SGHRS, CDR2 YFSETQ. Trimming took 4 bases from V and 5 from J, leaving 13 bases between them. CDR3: CASSLQGVDNEQFF. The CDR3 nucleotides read TGCGCCAGCAGCCTCCAGGGAGTCGACAATGAGCAGTTCTTC.

In DNA form, the CDR3 reads TGTGCCAGCAGCTCCGCGGGATCTGGGGCCAACGTCCTGACTTTC. Translating gives CASSSAGSGANVLTF. V usage is TRBV11-3 and J usage is TRBJ2-6; possibly TRBD2 for D (6 bases). This CDR3 comprises 15 residues. V lost 4 bases to trimming and J lost 1 base, with 8 bases between them. Germline V gene lookup returns CDR1 SGHNT and CDR2 YENEEA.